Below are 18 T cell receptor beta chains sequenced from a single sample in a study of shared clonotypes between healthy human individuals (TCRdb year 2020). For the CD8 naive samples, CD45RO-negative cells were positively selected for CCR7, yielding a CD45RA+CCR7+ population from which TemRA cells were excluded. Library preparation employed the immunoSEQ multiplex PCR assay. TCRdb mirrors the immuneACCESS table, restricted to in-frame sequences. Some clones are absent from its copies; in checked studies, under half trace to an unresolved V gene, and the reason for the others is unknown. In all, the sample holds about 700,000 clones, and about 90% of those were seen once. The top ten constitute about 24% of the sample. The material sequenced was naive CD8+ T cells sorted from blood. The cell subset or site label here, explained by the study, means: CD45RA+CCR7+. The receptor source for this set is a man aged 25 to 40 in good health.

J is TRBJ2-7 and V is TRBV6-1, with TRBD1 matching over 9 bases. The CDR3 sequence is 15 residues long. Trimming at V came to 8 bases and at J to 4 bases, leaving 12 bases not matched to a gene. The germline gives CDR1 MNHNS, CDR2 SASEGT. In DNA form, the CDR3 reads TGTGCCAGCCTCATACGGACAGGGGTTTTTTACGAGCAGTACTTC. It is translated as CASLIRTGVFYEQYF.

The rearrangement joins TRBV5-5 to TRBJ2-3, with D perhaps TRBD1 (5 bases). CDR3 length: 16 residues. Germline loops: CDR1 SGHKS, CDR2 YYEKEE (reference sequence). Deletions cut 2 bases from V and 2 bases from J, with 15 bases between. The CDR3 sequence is CASSFLGQGITDTQYF. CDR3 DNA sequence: TGTGCCAGCAGCTTTTTAGGTCAGGGCATCACAGATACGCAGTATTTT.

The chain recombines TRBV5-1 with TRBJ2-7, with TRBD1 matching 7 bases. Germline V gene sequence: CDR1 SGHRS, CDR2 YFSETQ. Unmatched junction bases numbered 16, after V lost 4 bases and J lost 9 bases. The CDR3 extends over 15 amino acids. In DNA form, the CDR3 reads TGCGCCAGCAGCACAACAGGGGTGGGGCGTATTCGGCAGTACTTC. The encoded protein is CASSTTGVGRIRQYF. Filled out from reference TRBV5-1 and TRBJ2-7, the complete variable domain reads KAGVTQTPRYLIKTRGQQVTLSCSPISGHRSVSWYQQTPGQGLQFLFEYFSETQRNKGNFPGRFSGRQFSNSRSEMNVSTLELGDSALYLCASSTTGVGRIRQYFGPGTRLTVT.

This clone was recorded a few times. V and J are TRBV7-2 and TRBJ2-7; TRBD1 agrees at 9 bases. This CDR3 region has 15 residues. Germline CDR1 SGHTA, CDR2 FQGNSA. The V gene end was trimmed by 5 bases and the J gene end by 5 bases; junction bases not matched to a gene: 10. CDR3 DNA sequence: TGTGCCAGCAGCATATCCGGGACAGGGACCCACGAGCAGTACTTC. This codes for CASSISGTGTHEQYF.

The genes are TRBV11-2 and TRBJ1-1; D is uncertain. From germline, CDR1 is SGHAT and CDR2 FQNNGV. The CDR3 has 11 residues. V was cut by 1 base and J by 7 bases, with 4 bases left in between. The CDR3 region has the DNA TGTGCCAGCAGCTTAGTGGGTGAAGCTTTCTTT. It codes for CASSLVGEAFF. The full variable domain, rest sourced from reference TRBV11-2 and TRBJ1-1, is EAGVAQSPRYKIIEKRQSVAFWCNPISGHATLYWYQQILGQGPKLLIQFQNNGVVDDSQLPKDRFSAERLKGVDSTLKIQPAKLEDSAVYLCASSLVGEAFFGQGTRLTVV.

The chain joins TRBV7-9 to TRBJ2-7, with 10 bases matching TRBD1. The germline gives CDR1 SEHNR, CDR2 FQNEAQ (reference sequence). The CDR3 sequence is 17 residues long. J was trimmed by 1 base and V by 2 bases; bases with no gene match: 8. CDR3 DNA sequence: TGTGCCAGCAGCTTAAGGGGGACAGGGGAAATTTCCTACGAGCAGTACTTC. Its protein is CASSLRGTGEISYEQYF.

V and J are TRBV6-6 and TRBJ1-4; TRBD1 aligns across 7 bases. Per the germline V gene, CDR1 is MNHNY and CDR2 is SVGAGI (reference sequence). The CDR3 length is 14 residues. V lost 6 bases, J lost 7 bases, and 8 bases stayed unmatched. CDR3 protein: CASRTGQMGEKLFF. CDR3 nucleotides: TGTGCCAGCAGAACGGGACAGATGGGTGAAAAACTGTTTTTT.

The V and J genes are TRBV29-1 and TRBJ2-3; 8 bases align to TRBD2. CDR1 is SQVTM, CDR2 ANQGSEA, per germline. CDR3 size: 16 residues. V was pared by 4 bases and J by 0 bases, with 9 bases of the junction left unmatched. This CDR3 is CSVAGTSGSSTDTQYF. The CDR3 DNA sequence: TGCAGCGTTGCAGGTACTAGCGGCTCTAGCACAGATACGCAGTATTTT.

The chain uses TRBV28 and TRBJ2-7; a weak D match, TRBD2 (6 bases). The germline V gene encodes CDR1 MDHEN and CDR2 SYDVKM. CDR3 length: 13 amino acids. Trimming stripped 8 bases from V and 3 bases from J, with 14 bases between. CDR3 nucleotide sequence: TGTGCCAGCCATCCAGGGACTTTCTACGAGCAGTACTTC. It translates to CASHPGTFYEQYF.

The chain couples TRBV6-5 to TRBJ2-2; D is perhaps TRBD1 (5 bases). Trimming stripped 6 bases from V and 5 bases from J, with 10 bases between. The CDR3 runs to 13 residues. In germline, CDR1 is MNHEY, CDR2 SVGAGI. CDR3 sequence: CASSIQVTGELFF. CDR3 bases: TGTGCCAGCAGCATACAGGTTACCGGGGAGCTGTTTTTT.

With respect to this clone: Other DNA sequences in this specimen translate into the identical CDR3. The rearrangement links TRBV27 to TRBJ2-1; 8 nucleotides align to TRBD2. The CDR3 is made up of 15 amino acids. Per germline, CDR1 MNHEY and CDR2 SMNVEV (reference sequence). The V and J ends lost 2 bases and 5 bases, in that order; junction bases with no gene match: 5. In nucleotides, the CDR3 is TGTGCCAGCAGTTTAGGTACTAGCGGAAACAATGAGCAGTTCTTC. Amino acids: CASSLGTSGNNEQFF.

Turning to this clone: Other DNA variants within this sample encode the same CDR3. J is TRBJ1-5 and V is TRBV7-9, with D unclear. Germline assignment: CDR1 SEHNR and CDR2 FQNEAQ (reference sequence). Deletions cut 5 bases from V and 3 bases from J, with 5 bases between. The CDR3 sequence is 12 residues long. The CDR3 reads CASSLDNQPQHF. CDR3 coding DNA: TGTGCCAGCAGCCTGGACAATCAGCCCCAGCATTTT.

The CDR3 sequence is CATSGDSPAMGVDEQYF. The CDR3 DNA follows: TGTGCCACCAGCGGGGACAGTCCCGCCATGGGGGTGGACGAGCAGTACTTC. The chain recombines TRBV15 with TRBJ2-7, with 7 positions matching TRBD1. Germline assignment: CDR1 LNHNV and CDR2 YYDKDF (reference sequence). The junction had 18 bases not matched to a gene; V was cut back by 5 bases and J by 5 bases. The CDR3 runs to 17 residues. The full variable domain, completed using reference TRBV15 and TRBJ2-7, is DAMVIQNPRYQVTQFGKPVTLSCSQTLNHNVMYWYQQKSSQAPKLLFHYYDKDFNNEADTPDNFQSRRPNTSFCFLDIRSPGLGDTAMYLCATSGDSPAMGVDEQYFGPGTRLTVT.

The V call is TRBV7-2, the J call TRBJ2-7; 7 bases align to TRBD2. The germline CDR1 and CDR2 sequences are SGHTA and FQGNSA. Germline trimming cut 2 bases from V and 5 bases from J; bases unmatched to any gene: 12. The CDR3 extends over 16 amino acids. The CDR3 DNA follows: TGTGCCAGCAGCTTAACAGCGGGCGGACTAGAAGACGAGCAGTACTTC. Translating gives CASSLTAGGLEDEQYF.

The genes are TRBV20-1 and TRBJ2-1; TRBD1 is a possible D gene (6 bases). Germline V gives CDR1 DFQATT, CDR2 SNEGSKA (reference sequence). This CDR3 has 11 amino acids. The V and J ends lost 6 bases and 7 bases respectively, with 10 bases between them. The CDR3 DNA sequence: TGCAGTGCAGTCCAGGGGAATGAGCAGTTCTTC. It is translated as CSAVQGNEQFF.

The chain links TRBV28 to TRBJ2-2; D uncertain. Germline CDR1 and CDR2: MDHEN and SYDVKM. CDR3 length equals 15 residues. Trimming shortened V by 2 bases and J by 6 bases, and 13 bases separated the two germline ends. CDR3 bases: TGTGCCAGCAGTTTAACCAGACCGATCGCCGGGGAGCTGTTTTTT. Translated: CASSLTRPIAGELFF.

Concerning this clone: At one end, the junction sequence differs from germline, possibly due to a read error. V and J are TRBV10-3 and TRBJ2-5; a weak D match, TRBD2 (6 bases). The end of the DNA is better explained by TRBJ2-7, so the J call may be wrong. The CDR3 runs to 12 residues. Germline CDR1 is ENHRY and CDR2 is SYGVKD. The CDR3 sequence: CAVRLVNYEQYF. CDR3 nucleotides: TGTGCCGTCAGACTAGTTAACTACGAGCAGTACTTC.

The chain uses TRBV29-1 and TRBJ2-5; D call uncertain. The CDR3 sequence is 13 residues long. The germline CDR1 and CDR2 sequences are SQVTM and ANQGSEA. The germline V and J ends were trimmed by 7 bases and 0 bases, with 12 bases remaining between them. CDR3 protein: CSAIWEDQETQYF. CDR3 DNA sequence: TGCAGCGCGATTTGGGAAGACCAAGAGACCCAGTACTTC. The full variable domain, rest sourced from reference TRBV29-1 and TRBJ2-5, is SAVISQKPSRDICQRGTSLTIQCQVDSQVTMMFWYRQQPGQSLTLIATANQGSEATYESGFVIDKFPISRPNLTFSTLTVSNMSPEDSSIYLCSAIWEDQETQYFGPGTRLLVL.